A single T cell receptor beta chain is shown here with its context. Amplification targeted TCR beta CDR3 regions from RNA transcripts. Using the HTBI primer set, a first-round RT-PCR was run on the TCR CDR3. Using its own MiXCR run on the multiplex PCR reads, TCRdb lists one record per CDR3 protein. The data show roughly 400,000 distinct CDR3 sequences, about 14% seen once. This entry belongs to a study of T cells in Graves' hyperthyroidism and ophthalmopathy. The diagnoses drew upon clinical symptoms, serum thyroxine and TRAb, thyroid ultrasound and orbital computed tomography. Germline-derived CDR1 and CDR2 are MGHDK and SYGVNS. The ends were cut back, 6 bases at V and 4 bases at J, with 15 bases in the middle. This CDR3 region has 14 residues.

This clonotype was obtained from a man aged 45-60 years with Graves' ophthalmopathy. Sequencing was performed on blood. This sequence joins TRBV25-1 and TRBJ1-1; a possible D gene is TRBD1 (5 bases). CDR3 in amino acids: CASRPVGQTTEAFF. CDR3 nucleotides: TGTGCCAGCAGACCAGTGGGGCAGACCACTGAAGCTTTCTTT.